This TCR beta chain derives from a study of cytomegalovirus exposure and HLA in healthy donors. J was trimmed by 7 bases and V by 4 bases; bases with no gene match: 12. The CDR3 has 16 amino acids. The germline gives CDR1 SGHVS, CDR2 FQNEAQ. PCR employed 60 Vbeta and 13 Jbeta primers. TCRdb keeps only in-frame clones here, not all; method: immunoSEQ multiplex PCR. The data show under 200,000 clones, with around two thirds seen just once and less than 3% held by the top ten. The sequenced sample consisted of PBMCs. The clonotype comes from a man between 35 and 55 years old in good health and CMV-seronegative. The genes are TRBV7-8 and TRBJ2-2; 7 bases are a match to TRBD2. The chain's CDR3 is CASSSFGGGVGGELFF. The CDR3 bases are TGTGCCAGCAGCTCTTTTGGGGGGGGAGTAGGCGGGGAGCTGTTTTTT.